A single sample gave rise to the 11 T cell receptor beta chains below, sequenced in a study of blood T cell repertoires in COVID-19. This table comes from immunoSEQ multiplex PCR, and its TCRdb copy is limited to in-frame clones, with some not included. The sample consists of roughly 440,000 clones, roughly 88% of them appearing once. Material for sequencing was peripheral blood. The receptors originated from a woman aged 45-59 years with COVID-19, enrolled during active disease.

The V gene is TRBV7-2, the J gene TRBJ2-7; 8 bases agree with TRBD2. V shed 4 bases and J 9 bases; nucleotides not matched to a gene: 23. The length of the CDR3 is 18 residues. Germline CDR1 reads SGHTA; CDR2 reads FQGNSA. This CDR3 is CASSSSSPGSGGSKGQYF. As DNA, the CDR3 is TGTGCCAGCAGCTCCTCCTCCCCTGGGAGCGGGGGCTCTAAAGGGCAGTACTTC.

Comments on this clone: Other nucleotide sequences in the sample specify the same CDR3. The genes are TRBV5-1 and TRBJ2-7; 8 positions agree with TRBD1. The germline gives CDR1 SGHRS, CDR2 YFSETQ. V shed 0 bases and J 4 bases; nucleotides not matched to a gene: 3. The CDR3 runs to 14 residues. The CDR3 loop is CASSLGQGSYEQYF. As DNA, the CDR3 is TGCGCCAGCAGCTTGGGACAGGGGAGTTACGAGCAGTACTTC.

The chain joins TRBV7-7 to TRBJ1-3; D unclear. Germline V gene sequence: CDR1 SSHAT, CDR2 FNYEAQ (reference sequence). Trimming cost V 1 base and J 4 bases, with 8 bases left between them. There are 14 residues in the CDR3. The CDR3 sequence: CASSLGRAGNTIYF. DNA for the CDR3: TGTGCCAGCAGCTTAGGTCGCGCGGGAAACACCATATATTTT.

The gene calls are TRBV29-1 and TRBJ1-2; D perhaps matches TRBD1 (6 bases). This CDR3 is 14 amino acids long. The V end was cut by 4 bases, the J end by 2 bases, with 14 bases between. Germline V CDR1 and CDR2: SQVTM, ANQGSEA. CDR3 sequence reads: CSVAGERGNYGYTF. DNA of the CDR3: TGCAGCGTTGCCGGCGAGAGGGGGAACTATGGCTACACCTTC.

The chain uses TRBV30 and TRBJ1-6; D gene uncertain. Trimming stripped 3 bases from V and 0 bases from J, with 6 bases between. This CDR3 spans 14 amino acids. Germline V lookup: CDR1 GTSNPN, CDR2 SVGIG (reference sequence). The DNA of the CDR3 is TGTGCCTGGAGCGTTAGCTCCTATAATTCACCCCTCCACTTT. Translation gives CAWSVSSYNSPLHF.

The chain carries TRBV5-4 and TRBJ1-2; TRBD1 might be the D (5 bases). Germline V gene data show CDR1 as SGHNT and CDR2 as YYREEE (reference sequence). V lost 4 bases, J lost 8 bases, and 18 bases lay in between. The CDR3 covers 14 residues. The CDR3 region is CASSPADRLRGYTF. DNA for the CDR3: TGTGCCAGCAGCCCCGCAGACAGACTTCGGGGCTACACCTTC.

In DNA form, the CDR3 reads TGTGCCTGGCTAGGACGAGGACAGGTGAACACTGAAGCTTTCTTT. It yields the protein CAWLGRGQVNTEAFF. The V gene is TRBV30, the J gene TRBJ1-1; TRBD1 aligns across 7 bases. CDR3 length: 15 residues. Germline trimming cut 5 bases from V and 0 bases from J; bases unmatched to any gene: 9. Germline V gene lookup returns CDR1 GTSNPN and CDR2 SVGIG (reference sequence).

This chain uses TRBV30 with TRBJ2-2; D perhaps matches TRBD1 (5 bases). V was shortened by 8 bases and J by 7 bases, with 11 bases between the two germline ends. Looked up from germline, CDR1 is GTSNPN and CDR2 is SVGIG (reference sequence). The CDR3 is made up of 11 amino acids. Here the CDR3 DNA reads TGTGCCGGTAGGGGCGACGGGGAGCTGTTTTTT. Protein sequence: CAGRGDGELFF.

The chain is built from TRBV6-5 and TRBJ1-2; tentatively, D is TRBD1 (5 bases). This CDR3 spans 16 amino acids. In germline, CDR1 is MNHEY, CDR2 SVGAGI. With 0 bases removed from V and 4 bases from J, the gap between germline ends came to 15 bases. This CDR3 reads CASSYSVLRGIYGYTF. The DNA of the CDR3 is TGTGCCAGCAGTTACTCGGTACTAAGGGGAATCTATGGCTACACCTTC.

This chain uses TRBV5-4 with TRBJ1-4, with a possible D match to TRBD1 (5 bases). Germline loops: CDR1 SGHNT, CDR2 YYREEE (reference sequence). This CDR3 is 15 amino acids long. The ends were cut back, 3 bases at V and 6 bases at J, with 15 bases in the middle. CDR3 sequence: CASSSNGGVDEKLFF. The CDR3 DNA follows: TGTGCCAGCAGCTCGAACGGAGGGGTGGATGAAAAACTGTTTTTT.

The CDR3 loop is CATSRDPQQDGQYF. CDR3 DNA: TGTGCCACCAGCAGAGATCCCCAGCAGGATGGGCAGTACTTC. J is TRBJ2-7 and V is TRBV15; no firm D call. The germline V gene has CDR1 LNHNV and CDR2 YYDKDF (reference sequence). V was pared by 0 bases and J by 9 bases, with 15 bases between. The CDR3 covers 14 residues.